The 23 T cell receptor beta chains given below trace back to one sample, sequenced in a study of T cell responses to AZD1222 COVID-19 vaccine. Profiling relied on immunoSEQ multiplex PCR, and the TCRdb table lists in-frame clones only, not all of them. The data contain 20,000 to 30,000 clones, about nine tenths of them singletons. The starting material was peripheral blood, obtained 28 days after the second AZD1222 dose. These receptors all come from an adult who received the AZD1222 COVID-19 vaccine.

The genes are TRBV5-5 and TRBJ2-7; no definite D call. The V end was cut by 8 bases, the J end by 2 bases, with 14 bases between. The CDR3 has 13 amino acids. Germline CDR1 SGHKS, CDR2 YYEKEE (reference sequence). CDR3 coding DNA: TGTGCCAGTTTTCGGGCAGGCACCTACGAGCAGTACTTC. Its translation is CASFRAGTYEQYF.

J is TRBJ2-1 and V is TRBV24-1, with D possibly matching TRBD2 (5 bases). The length of the CDR3 is 14 residues. The germline gives CDR1 KGHDR, CDR2 SFDVKD. V was pared by 5 bases and J by 6 bases, with 13 bases between. DNA of the CDR3: TGTGCCACCAGTGTGGTCGGCGGAGGCAATGAGCAGTTCTTC. Protein product: CATSVVGGGNEQFF.

This chain connects TRBV6-2 or TRBV6-3 to TRBJ2-1; TRBD1 might be the D (6 bases). Germline lookup yields CDR1 MNHEY and CDR2 SVGEGT. V dropped 4 bases and J dropped 0 bases, with 10 bases sitting between them. The CDR3 has 15 amino acids. CDR3 nucleotide sequence: TGTGCCAGCAGTTTTACAGGGAGCTCCTACAATGAGCAGTTCTTC. It yields the protein CASSFTGSSYNEQFF.

This chain joins TRBV7-8 and TRBJ1-5; tentative D call: TRBD1 (5 bases). From germline, CDR1 is SGHVS and CDR2 FQNEAQ. The germline V and J ends were trimmed by 1 base and 7 bases, with 11 bases remaining between them. The CDR3 sequence is 14 residues long. The CDR3 coding sequence is TGTGCCAGCAGCTTAGGGCCAGGGTACCAGCCCCAGCATTTT. Its protein is CASSLGPGYQPQHF.

V and J are TRBV18 and TRBJ2-1; TRBD2 matches 7 bases. V dropped 1 base and J dropped 2; count of bases not matched to a gene: 5. The CDR3 sequence is 16 residues long. The germline V gene has CDR1 KGHSH and CDR2 LQKENI. The CDR3 DNA follows: TGTGCCAGCTCACCACGGGCGGGAGCTCCCTACAATGAGCAGTTCTTC. It is translated as CASSPRAGAPYNEQFF.

The chain combines TRBV10-3 with TRBJ2-1; 14 bases agree with TRBD2. Germline trimming cut 5 bases from V and 0 bases from J; bases unmatched to any gene: 3. Per germline, CDR1 ENHRY and CDR2 SYGVKD. The CDR3 covers 17 residues. The chain's CDR3 is CAISKGTSGSSYNEQFF. The CDR3 DNA follows: TGTGCCATCAGTAAGGGGACTAGCGGGAGCTCCTACAATGAGCAGTTCTTC.

CDR3 loop: CASSDGTSTDTQYF. The CDR3 DNA reads as TGTGCCAGCAGTGACGGGACTAGCACAGATACGCAGTATTTT. The rearrangement joins TRBV6-4 to TRBJ2-3; possible D gene TRBD2, 6 bases. The CDR3 length is 14 residues. The germline CDR1 and CDR2 sequences are MRHNA and SNTAGT. Trimming shortened V by 2 bases and J by 0 bases, and 6 bases separated the two germline ends.

The V and J genes are TRBV15 and TRBJ1-5; a possible D gene is TRBD1 (6 bases). Trimming stripped 3 bases from V and 9 bases from J, with 12 bases between. CDR1 LNHNV and CDR2 YYDKDF come from the germline V gene (reference sequence). The CDR3 is made up of 13 amino acids. This CDR3 is CATSSGQGRPQHF. CDR3 nucleotide sequence: TGTGCCACCAGCAGTGGGCAGGGGAGGCCCCAGCATTTT. The variable domain in full, with the rest retrieved from reference TRBV15 and TRBJ1-5, is DAMVIQNPRYQVTQFGKPVTLSCSQTLNHNVMYWYQQKSSQAPKLLFHYYDKDFNNEADTPDNFQSRRPNTSFCFLDIRSPGLGDTAMYLCATSSGQGRPQHFGDGTRLSIL.

This chain connects TRBV20-1 to TRBJ2-7; 9 bases are shared with TRBD2. Germline V gene sequence: CDR1 DFQATT, CDR2 SNEGSKA (reference sequence). The CDR3 is 15 residues long. V shed 3 bases and J 4 bases; nucleotides not matched to a gene: 10. The CDR3 nucleotides read TGCAGTGCTAGTCTTGGTCTAGCGGGAATTTACGAGCAGTACTTC. Protein sequence: CSASLGLAGIYEQYF.

V usage is TRBV5-4 and J usage is TRBJ2-5, with D tentatively TRBD1 or TRBD2 (5 bases each). The CDR3 extends over 14 amino acids. V lost 0 bases and J lost 5, with 11 bases in between. CDR1 and CDR2 from the germline V gene are SGHNT and YYREEE (reference sequence). The CDR3 sequence: CASSLDRGWETQYF. In DNA, the CDR3 is TGTGCCAGCAGCTTGGATCGGGGCTGGGAGACCCAGTACTTC. Complete variable domain (other parts from reference TRBV5-4 and TRBJ2-5): ETGVTQSPTHLIKTRGQQVTLRCSSQSGHNTVSWYQQALGQGPQFIFQYYREEENGRGNFPPRFSGLQFPNYSSELNVNALELDDSALYLCASSLDRGWETQYFGPGTRLLVL.

DNA of the CDR3: TGCGCCAGCAGCTTTCGGCCCGACTCCACAGATACGCAGTATTTT. Its protein product is CASSFRPDSTDTQYF. The chain links TRBV5-1 to TRBJ2-3; D is undetermined. This CDR3 contains 15 residues. Trimming removed 2 bases at V and 2 bases at J, with 12 bases between. CDR1 SGHRS and CDR2 YFSETQ come from the germline V gene.

J is TRBJ1-5 and V is TRBV19; 7 bases agree with TRBD1. The V gene end was trimmed by 5 bases and the J gene end by 2 bases; junction bases not matched to a gene: 3. The CDR3 has 14 residues. Germline loops: CDR1 LNHDA, CDR2 SQIVND (reference sequence). CDR3 loop: CASSYGTGNQPQHF. The CDR3 bases are TGTGCCAGTAGTTACGGGACAGGCAATCAGCCCCAGCATTTT.

This clone turned up a few times. This chain uses TRBV19 with TRBJ2-2; unclear D gene. The length of the CDR3 is 12 residues. Per germline, CDR1 LNHDA and CDR2 SQIVND (reference sequence). Trimming shortened V by 6 bases and J by 2 bases, and 4 bases separated the two germline ends. The CDR3 DNA sequence: TGTGCCAGTAGGGCAAACACCGGGGAGCTGTTTTTT. Encoded protein: CASRANTGELFF.

The chain joins TRBV19 to TRBJ2-3; the D gene is possibly TRBD1 (5 bases). V was cut by 7 bases and J by 2 bases, with 10 bases left in between. Germline V gene data show CDR1 as LNHDA and CDR2 as SQIVND (reference sequence). This CDR3 has 13 amino acids. In DNA, the CDR3 is TGTGCCAGTAAGGGGCCCGTCACAGATACGCAGTATTTT. Its translation: CASKGPVTDTQYF.

The V call is TRBV6-4, the J call TRBJ2-3, with D possibly TRBD2 on 7 matching bases. This CDR3 has 15 residues. V was pared by 8 bases and J by 7 bases, with 22 bases between. Germline CDR1 and CDR2: MRHNA and SNTAGT. Here the CDR3 reads CASAPGTGGKNTQYF. DNA of the CDR3: TGTGCCAGCGCTCCGGGGACGGGGGGCAAAAATACGCAGTATTTT.

In DNA, the CDR3 is TGCAGCGTTCTAAGCGGGAGCTACAATGAGCAGTTCTTC. Translating gives CSVLSGSYNEQFF. J is TRBJ2-1 and V is TRBV29-1; 8 bases align to TRBD2. The CDR3 is 13 residues long. J gave up 3 bases and V 5 bases, and 3 bases lay outside the gene matches. Germline V gene data show CDR1 as SQVTM and CDR2 as ANQGSEA.

The chain joins TRBV7-2 to TRBJ2-1; 10 bases match TRBD2. The CDR3 is 15 amino acids. Germline V CDR1 and CDR2: SGHTA, FQGNSA. Unmatched junction bases numbered 11, after V lost 6 bases and J lost 9 bases. The CDR3 sequence is CASSRPGLALLEQFF. CDR3 coding DNA: TGTGCCAGCAGTCGTCCGGGACTAGCGCTACTTGAGCAGTTCTTC.

The V and J genes are TRBV5-4 and TRBJ2-3; D unclear. This CDR3 spans 15 amino acids. The V gene's germline CDR1 is SGHNT and CDR2 YYREEE (reference sequence). Trimming removed 4 bases from V and 2 bases from J, with 14 bases in between. The CDR3 sequence is CASSQTSSVTDTQYF. The CDR3 nucleotides read TGTGCCAGCAGCCAGACAAGTTCCGTCACAGATACGCAGTATTTT.

The V call is TRBV20-1, the J call TRBJ1-1, with unresolved D. Germline V gene lookup returns CDR1 DFQATT and CDR2 SNEGSKA (reference sequence). This CDR3 comprises 11 residues. V was shortened by 0 bases and J by 6 bases, with 5 bases between the two germline ends. CDR3 amino acids: CSARERAEAFF. The DNA of the CDR3 is TGCAGTGCTAGAGAAAGGGCTGAAGCTTTCTTT.

The chain couples TRBV5-4 to TRBJ2-4; 7 bases match TRBD1. V lost 3 bases, J lost 1 base, and 1 base stayed unmatched. The CDR3 is 14 amino acids. Germline CDR1 and CDR2: SGHNT and YYREEE (reference sequence). This CDR3 is CASSSQGAKNIQYF. The CDR3 DNA reads TGTGCCAGCAGCTCACAGGGGGCCAAAAACATTCAGTACTTC.

The chain carries TRBV2 and TRBJ1-4; D remains unclear. Germline CDR1 SNHLY, CDR2 FYNNEI. The CDR3 runs 12 residues. Deletions cut 4 bases from V and 8 bases from J, with 8 bases between. CDR3 bases: TGTGCCAGCAGTGCGGAGCAGGAAAAACTGTTTTTT. It encodes CASSAEQEKLFF.

J is TRBJ2-5 and V is TRBV2, with D maybe TRBD2 (6 bases). In germline, CDR1 is SNHLY, CDR2 FYNNEI. The CDR3 has 13 amino acids. V gave up 8 bases and J gave up 5 bases, with 15 bases separating them. The CDR3 sequence is CASRRDFRETQYF. DNA of the CDR3: TGTGCCAGCCGGCGGGACTTTCGGGAGACCCAGTACTTC.

V usage is TRBV12-5 and J usage is TRBJ1-1; no clear D. Germline CDR1 reads LGHNT; CDR2 reads FRNRAP. The CDR3 covers 15 residues. Between the trimmed V and J ends, which lost 4 bases and 2 bases, there was a span of 14 bases. CDR3 in DNA: TGTGCTAGTGGTTCCCCCTTCGGCGGTAACACTGAAGCTTTCTTT. It yields the protein CASGSPFGGNTEAFF.